Presented here are 22 T cell receptor beta chains from one specimen sequenced in a study of cytomegalovirus exposure and HLA in healthy donors. Primers included in the PCR were 60 Vbeta and 13 Jbeta primers. Repertoires were generated with immunoSEQ multiplex PCR, while TCRdb's copy carries only in-frame clones and drops some. This listing includes more than 55,000 clones. Sequencing input: PBMCs. The receptor set was obtained from a woman aged 40 to 49 in good health and CMV-seropositive.

This sequence joins TRBV15 and TRBJ1-5; possible D gene TRBD1, 5 bases. This CDR3 has 15 amino acids. Germline V CDR1 and CDR2: LNHNV, YYDKDF (reference sequence). V shed 0 bases and J shed 4 bases, with 10 bases lying between them. CDR3 nucleotide sequence: TGTGCCACCAGCAGAGATCGACAGCATAATCAGCCCCAGCATTTT. Its protein is CATSRDRQHNQPQHF.

Measured by frequency, this clone is medium-sized. The rearrangement links TRBV5-5 to TRBJ1-1; D ambiguous. This CDR3 spans 13 amino acids. Looked up from germline, CDR1 is SGHKS and CDR2 is YYEKEE (reference sequence). The germline V and J ends were trimmed by 0 bases and 4 bases, with 7 bases remaining between them. The CDR3, as DNA: TGTGCCAGCAGCTTGGGAGGTAGCACTGAAGCTTTCTTT. It is translated as CASSLGGSTEAFF.

The CDR3 DNA reads as TGCGCCAGCAGCGGGGGACAGGGGGTATGGGGCTACACCTTC. Amino acid sequence: CASSGGQGVWGYTF. The gene calls are TRBV5-1 and TRBJ1-2; 11 nucleotides match TRBD1. The CDR3 is 14 amino acids. Trimming took 4 bases from V and 8 from J; bases not matched to a gene: 7. Germline assignment: CDR1 SGHRS and CDR2 YFSETQ.

Here the CDR3 reads CASSTLTGGAAKNIQYF. As DNA, the CDR3 is TGCGCCAGCAGCACCCTAACAGGGGGCGCGGCCAAAAACATTCAGTACTTC. The chain recombines TRBV5-1 with TRBJ2-4, with 9 bases identical to TRBD1. CDR1 is SGHRS and CDR2 is YFSETQ in the germline V gene. The CDR3 sequence is 17 residues long. V lost 4 bases, J lost 1 base, and 9 bases stayed unmatched.

The V call is TRBV5-1, the J call TRBJ2-3; 9 nucleotides agree with TRBD1. The length of the CDR3 is 15 residues. Per germline, CDR1 SGHRS and CDR2 YFSETQ. J gave up 4 bases and V 4 bases, and 7 bases lay outside the gene matches. The CDR3 region has the DNA TGCGCCAGCAGCCCACAGGGGGCGATTCCAGATACGCAGTATTTT. Its translation: CASSPQGAIPDTQYF. Variable domain in full (rest from reference TRBV5-1 and TRBJ2-3): KAGVTQTPRYLIKTRGQQVTLSCSPISGHRSVSWYQQTPGQGLQFLFEYFSETQRNKGNFPGRFSGRQFSNSRSEMNVSTLELGDSALYLCASSPQGAIPDTQYFGPGTRLTVL.

This chain links TRBV14 with TRBJ2-7, with 8 bases aligning to TRBD2. The CDR3 is made up of 15 amino acids. V shed 8 bases, J shed 3 bases, and the junction held 12 bases outside the gene matches. Germline values: CDR1 SGHDN, CDR2 FVKESK. CDR3 nucleotide sequence: TGTGCCAGCGCCAGAAGCGGGGGCCTCCGCTACGAGCAGTACTTC. Translated, it gives CASARSGGLRYEQYF.

The CDR3 DNA follows: TGCGCCAGCAGCGCTACAGGGGACACTGAAGCTTTCTTT. Its translation: CASSATGDTEAFF. This chain joins TRBV5-1 and TRBJ1-1; 7 bases fit TRBD1. V dropped 4 bases and J dropped 3; count of bases not matched to a gene: 3. The CDR3 sequence is 13 residues long. CDR1 and CDR2 (germline): SGHRS, YFSETQ.

V usage is TRBV11-2 and J usage is TRBJ2-5; D is perhaps TRBD1 (5 bases). The DNA end is more similar to TRBJ2-7, so the J call may be wrong. The germline V gene has CDR1 SGHAT and CDR2 FQNNGV. This CDR3 has 13 residues. The CDR3 coding sequence is TGTGCCAGCAGCTTAAGTGAAGGGGTCGAGCAGTACTTC. Amino acid sequence: CASSLSEGVEQYF.

This chain uses TRBV19 with TRBJ2-7; the match to TRBD1 covers 7 bases. The V gene end was trimmed by 6 bases and the J gene end by 5 bases; junction bases not matched to a gene: 7. CDR1 is LNHDA, CDR2 SQIVND, per germline (reference sequence). CDR3 size: 13 residues. For the CDR3, the DNA is TGTGCCAGTAGCCGACAGGGTTTCGACGAGCAGTACTTC. This gives the protein CASSRQGFDEQYF.

On this clone: The junction and the germline gene differ at one end; a read error may be behind it. The rearrangement joins TRBV28 to TRBJ2-1; D may be TRBD1 (6 bases). This CDR3 contains 17 residues. Germline lookup yields CDR1 MDHEN and CDR2 SYDVKM. The CDR3 DNA reads TGTGCCAGCAGTCTACTGGCAGGGGCGCGCTCCTACACTGAGCAGTTCTTC. As protein: CASSLLAGARSYTEQFF.

The gene calls are TRBV4-3 and TRBJ1-2, with D tentatively TRBD1 (6 bases). From germline, CDR1 is LGHNA and CDR2 YSLEER. This CDR3 contains 22 residues. The ends were cut back, 0 bases at V and 2 bases at J, with 31 bases in the middle. For the CDR3, the DNA is TGCGCCAGCAGCCAAGAAACCCCCAGGGGACCTACTCAGACATTGGCCAACTATGGCTACACCTTC. It specifies CASSQETPRGPTQTLANYGYTF.

V is TRBV4-2 and J is TRBJ1-6, with 7 bases aligning to TRBD1. The V gene end was trimmed by 0 bases and the J gene end by 7 bases; junction bases not matched to a gene: 3. Germline V gene lookup returns CDR1 LGHNA and CDR2 YNFKEQ. The CDR3 spans 15 residues. The CDR3 nucleotides are TGTGCCAGCAGCCAAGAGGCACAGGGGAATTCACCCCTCCACTTT. Its translation is CASSQEAQGNSPLHF.

The CDR3 nucleotides read TGTGCCAGTAGTATCGGGGCTAGCGGGGGTGACACCGGGGAGCTGTTTTTT. Its protein product is CASSIGASGGDTGELFF. The chain has TRBV19 and TRBJ2-2, with TRBD2 identical over 10 bases. Germline V gene data show CDR1 as LNHDA and CDR2 as SQIVND (reference sequence). CDR3 size: 17 residues. V dropped 3 bases and J dropped 3; count of bases not matched to a gene: 7.

The rearrangement joins TRBV18 to TRBJ1-5, with a weak D call TRBD1 (5 bases). This CDR3 region has 14 residues. The V end lost 3 bases, the J end lost 5 bases, and 11 bases lay between the germline ends. The germline CDR1 and CDR2 sequences are KGHSH and LQKENI. The CDR3 DNA reads TGTGCCAGCTCACCCGGCAGGGATTATCAGCCCCAGCATTTT. Encoded protein: CASSPGRDYQPQHF.

The chain links TRBV5-4 to TRBJ2-1; 9 bases match TRBD2. CDR1 SGHNT and CDR2 YYREEE come from the germline V gene (reference sequence). V was pared by 3 bases and J by 6 bases, with 7 bases of the junction left unmatched. This CDR3 is built from 15 residues. CDR3 amino acids: CASSSGGSGSNEQFF. CDR3 nucleotides: TGTGCCAGCAGCTCCGGCGGTAGCGGGAGCAATGAGCAGTTCTTC.

The V gene is TRBV25-1, the J gene TRBJ1-4; TRBD1 is a possible D gene (6 bases). Germline lookup yields CDR1 MGHDK and CDR2 SYGVNS. The CDR3 contains 13 residues. The V end was cut by 5 bases, the J end by 8 bases, with 12 bases between. The CDR3 loop is CASSTGFGEKLFF. The CDR3 DNA is TGTGCCAGCAGTACAGGGTTTGGGGAAAAACTGTTTTTT.

V usage is TRBV9 and J usage is TRBJ2-7; TRBD2 agrees at 9 bases. The CDR3 has 15 residues. V shed 0 bases and J 4 bases; nucleotides not matched to a gene: 5. CDR1 SGDLS and CDR2 YYNGEE come from the germline V gene. The DNA for the CDR3 is TGTGCCAGCAGCGTAGTCGCTAGCGGGACGTACGAGCAGTACTTC. It yields the protein CASSVVASGTYEQYF.

The rearrangement uses TRBV7-3 and TRBJ2-7; D may be TRBD1 (6 bases). V shed 2 bases and J shed 1 base, with 15 bases lying between them. This CDR3 has 16 residues. From germline, CDR1 is SGHTA and CDR2 FQGTGA. The CDR3 DNA sequence: TGTGCCAGCAGCTTATGGGGCAGGGGAAGATCCTACGAGCAGTACTTC. Translation gives CASSLWGRGRSYEQYF.

V usage is TRBV14 and J usage is TRBJ2-7, with D possibly TRBD1 on 6 matching bases. The CDR3 extends over 16 amino acids. Trimming cost V 1 base and J 5 bases, with 18 bases left between them. In germline, CDR1 is SGHDN, CDR2 FVKESK. CDR3 nucleotide sequence: TGTGCCAGCAGCCAAGTCTTAGGCCAGGGGAACAACGAGCAGTACTTC. Protein product: CASSQVLGQGNNEQYF.

CDR3 loop: CSARFSHTIYF. DNA of the CDR3: TGCAGTGCTAGATTTTCTCACACCATATATTTT. J is TRBJ1-3 and V is TRBV20-1; D uncertain. Trimming pared 2 bases from V and 8 bases from J, leaving 7 bases between. The CDR3 runs 11 residues. Germline CDR1 DFQATT, CDR2 SNEGSKA (reference sequence).

The chain combines TRBV30 with TRBJ2-7, with TRBD1 matching 9 bases. Germline V gene lookup returns CDR1 GTSNPN and CDR2 SVGIG (reference sequence). The CDR3 length is 13 residues. The J segment lost 12 bases and the V segment lost 2 bases, leaving 11 bases of the junction unmatched. CDR3 DNA sequence: TGTGCCTGGAGTTACAGGGGGCAGGACCCAAGGTACTTC. Protein: CAWSYRGQDPRYF.

The chain recombines TRBV19 with TRBJ1-1; no definite D call. Germline values: CDR1 LNHDA, CDR2 SQIVND (reference sequence). This CDR3 is built from 13 residues. V was shortened by 5 bases and J by 3 bases, with 10 bases between the two germline ends. The CDR3 bases are TGTGCCAGTAGTGCTACAGCCTACACTGAAGCTTTCTTT. It translates to CASSATAYTEAFF.